These 17 T cell receptor beta chains share one sample of origin, sequenced in a study of blood T cell repertoires in COVID-19. The repertoire was sequenced with immunoSEQ multiplex PCR; TCRdb's copy has only in-frame clones and lacks some. The sample has 99,000 or so clones; 81% are singletons. The sequencing input was peripheral blood. These receptors were collected from a man at least 80 years old with acute or convalescent COVID-19.

The chain joins TRBV5-8 to TRBJ1-2; 10 nucleotides line up with TRBD1. The trim removed 4 bases at V and 4 bases at J, leaving 4 bases unmatched. The CDR3 covers 14 residues. CDR1 is SGHTS, CDR2 YDEGEE, per germline. Here the CDR3 reads CASSRDRGIYGYTF. CDR3 DNA sequence: TGTGCCAGCAGCCGGGACAGGGGCATCTATGGCTACACCTTC.

The chain is built from TRBV10-1 and TRBJ1-4, with 7 bases lining up with TRBD1. CDR1 is WNHNN and CDR2 is SYGVQD in the germline V gene (reference sequence). The CDR3 runs 14 residues. The ends lost 6 bases at V and 1 base at J; junction bases unmatched: 2. CDR3 DNA: TGCGCCAGCAGCCGACAGGGAACTAATGAAAAACTGTTTTTT. It specifies CASSRQGTNEKLFF.

The genes are TRBV9 and TRBJ1-2, with 9 positions matching TRBD1. Germline values: CDR1 SGDLS, CDR2 YYNGEE. CDR3 length equals 14 residues. V shed 4 bases, J shed 8 bases, and the junction held 9 bases outside the gene matches. The CDR3 nucleotides are TGTGCCAGCAGCACAAGGGACAGGGTTCCGGGCTACACCTTC. This gives the protein CASSTRDRVPGYTF.

V usage is TRBV29-1 and J usage is TRBJ2-1, with 7 nucleotides matching TRBD2. The CDR3 covers 14 residues. The V segment lost 3 bases and the J segment 9 bases; nucleotides outside the gene matches: 11. The germline V gene encodes CDR1 SQVTM and CDR2 ANQGSEA. The chain's CDR3 is CSVEEWEGNTEQFF. The CDR3 nucleotides read TGCAGCGTTGAGGAGTGGGAGGGGAACACTGAGCAGTTCTTC.

This clone turned up a few times. V gene TRBV18 combines with J gene TRBJ1-3; D uncertain. V was pared by 3 bases and J by 0 bases, with 9 bases between. Germline CDR1 reads KGHSH; CDR2 reads LQKENI. The CDR3 has 15 amino acids. CDR3 in DNA: TGTGCCAGCTCACCGAGTAGGAGCTCTGGAAACACCATATATTTT. Translating gives CASSPSRSSGNTIYF.

Only one count was recorded for this clone. The V gene is TRBV29-1, the J gene TRBJ1-1; possible D gene TRBD1, 5 bases. This CDR3 contains 12 residues. CDR1 SQVTM and CDR2 ANQGSEA come from the germline V gene. V was cut by 2 bases and J by 3 bases, with 7 bases left in between. The CDR3 DNA follows: TGCAGCGTTGAACAGGGTTACACTGAAGCTTTCTTT. It yields the protein CSVEQGYTEAFF.

This chain links TRBV29-1 with TRBJ2-4; weak D call: TRBD1 (5 bases). Trimming took 5 bases from V and 8 from J, leaving 13 bases between them. CDR1 and CDR2 from the germline V gene are SQVTM and ANQGSEA. The CDR3 sequence is 12 residues long. CDR3 in amino acids: CSVRPGADIQYF. DNA of the CDR3: TGCAGCGTTAGGCCTGGGGCGGACATTCAGTACTTC.

The V gene is TRBV4-2, the J gene TRBJ2-6; D is perhaps TRBD2 (5 bases). V lost 1 base and J 4 bases, leaving 8 bases between the germline ends. Per the germline V gene, CDR1 is LGHNA and CDR2 is YNFKEQ. This CDR3 contains 15 residues. The CDR3 protein is CASSQGGEGANVLTF. DNA for the CDR3: TGTGCCAGCAGCCAAGGTGGGGAGGGGGCCAACGTCCTGACTTTC.

The rearrangement joins TRBV7-2 to TRBJ1-2; 8 bases agree with TRBD1. The CDR3 totals 15 residues. Trimming removed 5 bases from V and 3 bases from J; junction bases left unmatched: 8. Germline CDR1 reads SGHTA; CDR2 reads FQGNSA. CDR3 sequence (DNA): TGTGCCAGCAGCCCCCAGACAGGGGACTACTATGGCTACACCTTC. It encodes CASSPQTGDYYGYTF.

This chain connects TRBV18 to TRBJ1-3, with D possibly being TRBD1 (5 bases). Trimming removed 4 bases at V and 0 bases at J, with 22 bases between. CDR1 is KGHSH and CDR2 is LQKENI in the germline V gene. This CDR3 spans 19 amino acids. This CDR3 is CASSQAVGGALSSGNTIYF. CDR3 nucleotides: TGTGCCAGCTCACAAGCAGTGGGGGGTGCCCTGAGCTCTGGAAACACCATATATTTT. Drawing the rest from reference TRBV18 and TRBJ1-3, the complete variable domain is NAGVMQNPRHLVRRRGQEARLRCSPMKGHSHVYWYRQLPEEGLKFMVYLQKENIIDESGMPKERFSAEFPKEGPSILRIQQVVRGDSAAYFCASSQAVGGALSSGNTIYFGEGSWLTVV.

This clone was counted once. CDR3 in DNA: TGTGCCACCAGCAGAGATCGCGAGGGACTAGCGGGAATAGATACGCAGTATTTT. Protein product: CATSRDREGLAGIDTQYF. This sequence joins TRBV15 and TRBJ2-3; 13 bases map to TRBD2. Germline CDR1 and CDR2: LNHNV and YYDKDF (reference sequence). Trimming removed 0 bases from V and 5 bases from J; junction bases left unmatched: 8. The CDR3 has 18 residues.

V usage is TRBV21-1 and J usage is TRBJ1-5; no DNA check was done on the table's D call, TRBD1. TRBV21-1 counts as a pseudogene. The length of the CDR3 is 17 residues. The CDR3 loop reads CASSKEGGEWSNQPQHF. The CDR3 coding sequence is TGTGCCAGCAGCAAAGAAGGGGGCGAATGGAGCAATCAGCCCCAGCATTTT.

The chain is built from TRBV18 and TRBJ2-7; 13 nucleotides match TRBD2. Germline V gene sequence: CDR1 KGHSH, CDR2 LQKENI. V lost 6 bases to trimming and J lost 4 bases; unmatched junction nucleotides: 3. This CDR3 spans 14 amino acids. The CDR3 protein is CASSGTSGKYEQYF. CDR3 in DNA: TGTGCCAGCTCGGGGACTAGCGGGAAATACGAGCAGTACTTC.

The rearrangement joins TRBV7-9 to TRBJ1-3, with D tentatively TRBD1 (5 bases). Germline V gene sequence: CDR1 SEHNR, CDR2 FQNEAQ (reference sequence). V was pared by 0 bases and J by 2 bases, with 11 bases between. CDR3 length: 16 residues. The chain's CDR3 is CASSLAWGDTGNTIYF. CDR3 bases: TGTGCCAGCAGCTTAGCGTGGGGGGATACTGGAAACACCATATATTTT. The entire variable domain, with the rest obtained from reference TRBV7-9 and TRBJ1-3, is as follows: DTGVSQNPRHKITKRGQNVTFRCDPISEHNRLYWYRQTLGQGPEFLTYFQNEAQLEKSRLLSDRFSAERPKGSFSTLEIQRTEQGDSAMYLCASSLAWGDTGNTIYFGEGSWLTVV.

This clone was observed once. The gene calls are TRBV5-5 and TRBJ2-7; 13 nucleotides match TRBD2. Germline CDR1 is SGHKS and CDR2 is YYEKEE (reference sequence). The CDR3 runs to 15 residues. V gave up 9 bases and J gave up 1 base; unmatched junction bases: 7. The CDR3 sequence is CATTRTSGRSYEQYF. The CDR3 bases are TGTGCCACCACGAGGACTAGCGGGAGATCCTACGAGCAGTACTTC.

This clone was seen a single time. The chain combines TRBV28 with TRBJ1-5, with D possibly TRBD1 on 6 matching bases. Germline CDR1 and CDR2: MDHEN and SYDVKM. There are 15 residues in the CDR3. The V end lost 2 bases, the J end lost 2 bases, and 10 bases lay between the germline ends. CDR3 DNA: TGTGCCAGCAGTTTACGGGACACACGCAATCAGCCCCAGCATTTT. Its translation is CASSLRDTRNQPQHF.

The chain combines TRBV3-1 (or the pseudogene TRBV3-2) with TRBJ2-6; D call uncertain. The CDR3 length is 14 residues. Trimming removed 6 bases at V and 0 bases at J, with 6 bases between. CDR1 and CDR2 from the germline V gene are LGHDT and YNNKEL (reference sequence). CDR3: CASSHPSGANVLTF. The CDR3 coding sequence is TGTGCCAGCAGTCATCCCTCTGGGGCCAACGTCCTGACTTTC.